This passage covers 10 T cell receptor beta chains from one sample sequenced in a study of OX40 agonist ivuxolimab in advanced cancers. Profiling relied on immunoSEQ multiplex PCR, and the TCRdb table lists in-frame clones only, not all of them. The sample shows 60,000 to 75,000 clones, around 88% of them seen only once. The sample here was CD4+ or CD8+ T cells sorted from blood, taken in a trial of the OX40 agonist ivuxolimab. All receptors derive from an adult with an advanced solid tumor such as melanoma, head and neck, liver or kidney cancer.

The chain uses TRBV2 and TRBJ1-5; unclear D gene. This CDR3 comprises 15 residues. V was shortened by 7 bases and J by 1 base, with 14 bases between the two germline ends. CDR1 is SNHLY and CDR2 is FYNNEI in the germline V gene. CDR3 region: CASIRDGTSNQPQHF. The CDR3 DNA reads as TGTGCCAGCATCCGAGACGGTACCAGCAATCAGCCCCAGCATTTT.

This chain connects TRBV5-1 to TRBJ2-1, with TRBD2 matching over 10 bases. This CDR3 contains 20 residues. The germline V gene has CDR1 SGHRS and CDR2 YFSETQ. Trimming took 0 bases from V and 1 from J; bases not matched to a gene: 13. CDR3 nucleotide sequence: TGCGCCAGCAGCTTGGGGCCCCCTCTAGCGGGAGCGGGATCCTACAATGAGCAGTTCTTC. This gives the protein CASSLGPPLAGAGSYNEQFF.

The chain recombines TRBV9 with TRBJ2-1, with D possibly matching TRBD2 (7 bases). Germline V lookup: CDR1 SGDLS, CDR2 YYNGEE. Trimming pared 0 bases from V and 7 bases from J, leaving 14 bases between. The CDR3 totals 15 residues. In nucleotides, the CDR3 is TGTGCCAGCAGCGTAGTGGGGGGGCCGCGTAATGAGCAGTTCTTC. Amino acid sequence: CASSVVGGPRNEQFF.

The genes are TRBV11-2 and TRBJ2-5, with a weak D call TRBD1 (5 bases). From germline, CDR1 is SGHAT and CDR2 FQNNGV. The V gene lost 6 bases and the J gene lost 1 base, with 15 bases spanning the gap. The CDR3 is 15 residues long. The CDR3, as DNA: TGTGCCAGCAGTCAGGGCCCTGGGTTCCAAGAGACCCAGTACTTC. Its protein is CASSQGPGFQETQYF.

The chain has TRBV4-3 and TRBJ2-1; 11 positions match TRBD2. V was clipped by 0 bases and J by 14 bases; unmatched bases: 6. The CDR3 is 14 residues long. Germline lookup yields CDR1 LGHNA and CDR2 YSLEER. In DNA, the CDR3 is TGCGCCAGCAGCCAAGATCAAACTAGCGGGAGTAAGTTCTTC. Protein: CASSQDQTSGSKFF.

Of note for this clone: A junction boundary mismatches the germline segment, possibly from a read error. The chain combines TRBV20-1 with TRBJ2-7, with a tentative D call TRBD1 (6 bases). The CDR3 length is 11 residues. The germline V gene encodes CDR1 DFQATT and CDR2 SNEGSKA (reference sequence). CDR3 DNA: TGCAGTGCTAGAGCTAGGACAGAGCCAGACTTC. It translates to CSARARTEPDF.

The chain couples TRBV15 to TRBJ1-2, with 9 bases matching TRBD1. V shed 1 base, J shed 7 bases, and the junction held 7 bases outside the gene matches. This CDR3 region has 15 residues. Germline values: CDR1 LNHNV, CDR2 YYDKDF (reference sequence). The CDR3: CATSRADRGTSGYTF. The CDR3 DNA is TGTGCCACCAGCAGAGCCGACAGGGGGACGAGTGGCTACACCTTC.

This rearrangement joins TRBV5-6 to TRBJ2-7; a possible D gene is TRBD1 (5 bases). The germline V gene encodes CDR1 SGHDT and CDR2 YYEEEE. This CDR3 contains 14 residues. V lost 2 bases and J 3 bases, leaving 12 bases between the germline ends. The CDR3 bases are TGTGCCAGCAGCTTAGCTGGGGCTGGCTACGAGCAGTACTTC. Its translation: CASSLAGAGYEQYF.

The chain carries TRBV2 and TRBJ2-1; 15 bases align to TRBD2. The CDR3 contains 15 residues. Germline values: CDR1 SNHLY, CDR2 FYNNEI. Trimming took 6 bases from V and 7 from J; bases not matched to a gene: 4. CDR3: CASRGLAGGPNEQFF. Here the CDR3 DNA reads TGTGCCAGCAGAGGACTAGCGGGAGGGCCGAATGAGCAGTTCTTC.

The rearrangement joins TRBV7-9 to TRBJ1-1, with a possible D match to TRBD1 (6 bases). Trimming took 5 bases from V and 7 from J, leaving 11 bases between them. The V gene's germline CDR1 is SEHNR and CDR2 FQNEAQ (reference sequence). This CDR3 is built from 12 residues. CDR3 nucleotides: TGTGCCAGCAGCAAAGGACAGATTGAAGCTTTCTTT. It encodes CASSKGQIEAFF.